A selection of T cell receptor beta chains follows, all from one sample in a study of cytomegalovirus exposure and HLA in healthy donors. The table came from immunoSEQ multiplex PCR; TCRdb's copy has only in-frame clones and leaves some out. The data contain about 240,000 clones, 82% of them seen just once; the ten biggest clones take up roughly 5%. The sample consisted of PBMCs. These TCRs come from a woman aged 40 to 50 in good health and CMV-seropositive. The CDR3 runs from the conserved cysteine through the conserved F or W. A D gene is named only where the DNA matches it firmly. A row's size may be missing; if present it is once, few, many or a size class.

D gene: .; J gene: TRBJ2-3; clone size: .; V gene: TRBV19; CDR3 DNA: TGTGCCAGTGGTCGCGGTTTGAGAGATACGCAGTATTTT; CDR3 protein: CASGRGLRDTQYF
D gene: TRBD2; J gene: TRBJ2-3; clone size: .; V gene: TRBV7-2; CDR3 DNA: TGTGCCAGCAGCTTCACCGGGACTAGCGGGGGGGGCAAGCAGTATTTT; CDR3 protein: CASSFTGTSGGGKQYF
D gene: .; J gene: TRBJ1-1; clone size: .; V gene: TRBV5-4; CDR3 DNA: TGTGCCAGCAGCTTGTTTCAGGGCAGTCTTGACACTGAAGCTTTCTTT; CDR3 protein: CASSLFQGSLDTEAFF
D gene: .; J gene: TRBJ1-2; clone size: .; V gene: TRBV7-9; CDR3 DNA: TGTGCCAGCAGCTTACCCACCAGCGGGGAAGAGGGCTACACCTTC; CDR3 protein: CASSLPTSGEEGYTF
D gene: TRBD1; J gene: TRBJ1-4; clone size: .; V gene: TRBV27; CDR3 DNA: TGTGCCAGTTCGTATAGGAGACAGGGGGATGAAAAACTGTTTTTT; CDR3 protein: CASSYRRQGDEKLFF
D gene: TRBD1; J gene: TRBJ1-1; clone size: .; V gene: TRBV30; CDR3 DNA: TGTGCCTGGAGTTTACAGGGACAGAGTACTGAAGCTTTCTTT; CDR3 protein: CAWSLQGQSTEAFF
D gene: TRBD2; J gene: TRBJ2-1; clone size: .; V gene: TRBV27; CDR3 DNA: TGTGCCAGCAGGGGGACTAGCGGTTACAATGAGCAGTTCTTC; CDR3 protein: CASRGTSGYNEQFF
D gene: .; J gene: TRBJ2-3; clone size: .; V gene: TRBV29-1; CDR3 DNA: TGCAGCGTCCGGGACTTCCTCACAGATACGCAGTATTTT; CDR3 protein: CSVRDFLTDTQYF
D gene: .; J gene: TRBJ2-7; clone size: .; V gene: TRBV4-1; CDR3 DNA: TGCGCCAGCGGGGACACTATCTGGGAGCAGTACTTC; CDR3 protein: CASGDTIWEQYF
D gene: .; J gene: TRBJ1-5; clone size: .; V gene: TRBV5-6; CDR3 DNA: TGTGCCAGCAGTAAAATCGACAGTCGCAATCAGCCCCAGCATTTT; CDR3 protein: CASSKIDSRNQPQHF
D gene: .; J gene: TRBJ1-1; clone size: .; V gene: TRBV5-1; CDR3 DNA: TGCGCCAGCAGCTTGGTCGGGGGGCACACTGAAGCTTTCTTT; CDR3 protein: CASSLVGGHTEAFF
D gene: .; J gene: TRBJ2-3; clone size: .; V gene: TRBV7-3; CDR3 DNA: TGTGCCAGCAGCTATTACGGGGGAGGTGGAGATACGCAGTATTTT; CDR3 protein: CASSYYGGGGDTQYF
D gene: .; J gene: TRBJ2-7; clone size: .; V gene: TRBV5-4; CDR3 DNA: TGTGCCAGCAGCTTGATTTCGGGCTCCTACGAGCAGTACTTC; CDR3 protein: CASSLISGSYEQYF
D gene: .; J gene: TRBJ2-6; clone size: .; V gene: TRBV19; CDR3 DNA: TGTGCCAGTAGGGGGCTCGACTCTGGGGCCAACGTCCTGACTTTC; CDR3 protein: CASRGLDSGANVLTF
D gene: TRBD2; J gene: TRBJ2-1; clone size: .; V gene: TRBV29-1; CDR3 DNA: TGCAGCCAGGGACTAACCTACAATGAGCAGTTCTTC; CDR3 protein: CSQGLTYNEQFF
D gene: TRBD1; J gene: TRBJ2-1; clone size: .; V gene: TRBV6-4; CDR3 DNA: TGTGCCAGCAGTCCGACAGGGGGTGTTAGGAATGAGCAGTTCTTC; CDR3 protein: CASSPTGGVRNEQFF
D gene: TRBD2; J gene: TRBJ2-4; clone size: .; V gene: TRBV9; CDR3 DNA: TGTGCCAGCAGCTATACTAGCGGGGGAGCCAAAAACATTCAGTACTTC; CDR3 protein: CASSYTSGGAKNIQYF
D gene: TRBD2; J gene: TRBJ2-5; clone size: .; V gene: TRBV29-1; CDR3 DNA: TGCAGCGTTGAAGATATTGAAGCGGGGACTACCCAGTACTTC; CDR3 protein: CSVEDIEAGTTQYF
D gene: TRBD2; J gene: TRBJ2-5; clone size: .; V gene: TRBV7-6; CDR3 DNA: TGTGCCAGCAGCTCCCCCCGGGGAGGGGAAGAGACCCAGTACTTC; CDR3 protein: CASSSPRGGEETQYF
D gene: TRBD2; J gene: TRBJ2-1; clone size: .; V gene: TRBV7-2; CDR3 DNA: TGTGCCAGCAGCTGGGGACTAGCGGGCGAGCAGTTCTTC; CDR3 protein: CASSWGLAGEQFF
D gene: TRBD1; J gene: TRBJ2-7; clone size: .; V gene: TRBV5-1; CDR3 DNA: TGCGCCAGCAGCCTACAGGGGGCTACCTACGAGCAGTACTTC; CDR3 protein: CASSLQGATYEQYF
D gene: TRBD2; J gene: TRBJ2-7; clone size: once; V gene: TRBV15; CDR3 DNA: TGTGCCACCAGCAGGGGGACTAGCAGATACGAGCAGTACTTC; CDR3 protein: CATSRGTSRYEQYF
D gene: TRBD1; J gene: TRBJ1-1; clone size: .; V gene: TRBV5-1; CDR3 DNA: TGCGCCAGCAGCTTAACAGGGGGCGGACGGGCTTTCTTT; CDR3 protein: CASSLTGGGRAFF
D gene: TRBD1; J gene: TRBJ1-3; clone size: .; V gene: TRBV4-1; CDR3 DNA: TGCGCCAGCAGCCAACTCCCCTCAGGGGGCGCGTTATTTTCTGGAAACACCATATATTTT; CDR3 protein: CASSQLPSGGALFSGNTIYF
D gene: .; J gene: TRBJ1-2; clone size: .; V gene: TRBV21-1; CDR3 DNA: TGTGCCAGCAGCATTCGACAGGAAGACTATGGCTACACCTTC; CDR3 protein: CASSIRQEDYGYTF
D gene: .; J gene: TRBJ2-1; clone size: .; V gene: TRBV9; CDR3 DNA: TGTGCCAGCAGCGTGAGGGGGTACAATGAGCAGTTCTTC; CDR3 protein: CASSVRGYNEQFF
D gene: TRBD1; J gene: TRBJ1-4; clone size: few; V gene: TRBV2; CDR3 DNA: TGTGCCAGCAGCCAGAATAGGGGGCAGGGGGATGAAAAACTGTTTTTT; CDR3 protein: CASSQNRGQGDEKLFF
D gene: .; J gene: TRBJ1-1; clone size: .; V gene: TRBV7-9; CDR3 DNA: TGTTCCAGCAGCTTCCGACAGAACACTGAAGCTTTCTTT; CDR3 protein: CSSSFRQNTEAFF
D gene: .; J gene: TRBJ2-2; clone size: .; V gene: TRBV9; CDR3 DNA: TGTGCCAGCAGCGTAGTAGGGGGAAGGGGAAACACCGGGGAGCTGTTTTTT; CDR3 protein: CASSVVGGRGNTGELFF
D gene: TRBD2; J gene: TRBJ2-3; clone size: few; V gene: TRBV11-3; CDR3 DNA: TGTGCCAGCAGCCGGACTAGGGTACACACAGATACGCAGTATTTT; CDR3 protein: CASSRTRVHTDTQYF
D gene: .; J gene: TRBJ1-1; clone size: .; V gene: TRBV6-5; CDR3 DNA: TGTGCCAGCAGTTACGGGACTGCGGGGGGGAACACTGAAGCTTTCTTT; CDR3 protein: CASSYGTAGGNTEAFF